Below, 18 T cell receptor beta chains from the same sample are listed, as sequenced in a study of blood T cell repertoires in COVID-19. Profiled with immunoSEQ multiplex PCR; TCRdb holds only in-frame clones, not every one. The sample includes about 100,000 clones, approximately 89% seen only once; the top ten take roughly 0.88%. What was sequenced was peripheral blood. These receptors originate from a man aged 60 to 69 with acute or convalescent COVID-19.

This clone appeared once. The chain joins TRBV18 to TRBJ2-2; possible D gene TRBD1, 5 bases. This CDR3 is built from 16 residues. Between the trimmed V and J ends, which lost 1 base and 0 bases, there was a span of 9 bases. Germline lookup yields CDR1 KGHSH and CDR2 LQKENI. The CDR3, as DNA: TGTGCCAGCTCACCACTCCCGACAGCGAACACCGGGGAGCTGTTTTTT. Residues: CASSPLPTANTGELFF.

The chain couples TRBV6-5 to TRBJ1-1; possibly TRBD1 for D (5 bases). The CDR3 extends over 15 amino acids. Trimming removed 0 bases from V and 4 bases from J, with 12 bases in between. In germline, CDR1 is MNHEY, CDR2 SVGAGI. CDR3 sequence reads: CASSYSGEVVTEAFF. DNA of the CDR3: TGTGCCAGCAGTTACTCAGGGGAAGTAGTCACTGAAGCTTTCTTT.

V and J are TRBV19 and TRBJ1-5; TRBD1 aligns across 9 bases. Trimming at V came to 6 bases and at J to 6 bases, leaving 6 bases not matched to a gene. Germline loops: CDR1 LNHDA, CDR2 SQIVND (reference sequence). The CDR3 length is 14 residues. In DNA form, the CDR3 reads TGTGCCAGTAGCCGGGACAGGGATTTTCAGCCCCAGCATTTT. Translation: CASSRDRDFQPQHF.

The V gene is TRBV24-1, the J gene TRBJ2-1; 7 positions match TRBD1. The CDR3 sequence is 16 residues long. Germline-derived CDR1 and CDR2 are KGHDR and SFDVKD. The junction had 6 bases not matched to a gene; V was cut back by 0 bases and J by 5 bases. The DNA of the CDR3 is TGTGCCACCAGTGATTTGCAGACAGGGCAAAACAATGAGCAGTTCTTC. Its protein product is CATSDLQTGQNNEQFF.

Only a few counts were recorded for this clone. This chain connects TRBV19 to TRBJ2-2, with 12 bases fitting TRBD2. The germline V gene encodes CDR1 LNHDA and CDR2 SQIVND (reference sequence). This CDR3 region has 16 residues. Trimming cost V 2 bases and J 5 bases; bases outside gene matches: 3. The CDR3 region is CASSIQLAGGTGELFF. The CDR3 DNA follows: TGTGCCAGTAGTATACAACTAGCGGGAGGTACCGGGGAGCTGTTTTTT. Filled out from reference TRBV19 and TRBJ2-2, the complete variable domain reads DGGITQSPKYLFRKEGQNVTLSCEQNLNHDAMYWYRQDPGQGLRLIYYSQIVNDFQKGDIAEGYSVSREKKESFPLTVTSAQKNPTAFYLCASSIQLAGGTGELFFGEGSRLTVL.

This chain links TRBV5-4 with TRBJ2-1; 9 nucleotides align to TRBD1. This CDR3 is 15 amino acids long. The germline CDR1 and CDR2 sequences are SGHNT and YYREEE (reference sequence). Trimming took 4 bases from V and 3 from J; bases not matched to a gene: 5. In nucleotides, the CDR3 is TGTGCCAGCAGCGCCCGACAGGGGGGCTACAATGAGCAGTTCTTC. Translation: CASSARQGGYNEQFF. Using reference TRBV5-4 and TRBJ2-1 for the parts outside the CDR3, the full variable domain is ETGVTQSPTHLIKTRGQQVTLRCSSQSGHNTVSWYQQALGQGPQFIFQYYREEENGRGNFPPRFSGLQFPNYSSELNVNALELDDSALYLCASSARQGGYNEQFFGPGTRLTVL.

The chain employs TRBV9 and TRBJ1-4; 11 nucleotides match TRBD1. The CDR3 is 15 residues long. J lost 8 bases, V lost 3 bases, and 6 bases had no gene match. Germline CDR1 reads SGDLS; CDR2 reads YYNGEE. CDR3 DNA: TGTGCCAGCAGCGGCTCGGACAGGGGGCAGGAAAAACTGTTTTTT. Translation gives CASSGSDRGQEKLFF.

The chain has TRBV7-9 and TRBJ1-2, with D uncertain. The CDR3 runs 12 residues. Per germline, CDR1 SEHNR and CDR2 FQNEAQ (reference sequence). V lost 5 bases, J lost 8 bases, and 12 bases lay in between. The CDR3, as DNA: TGTGCCAGCAGCCCTCGGGGAGACGGCTACACCTTC. Its translation: CASSPRGDGYTF.

The chain joins TRBV6-5 to TRBJ1-1, with D uncertain. This CDR3 is built from 11 residues. The germline V gene has CDR1 MNHEY and CDR2 SVGAGI. Trimming took off 0 bases at V and 7 bases at J, with 3 bases between the two ends. The CDR3 protein is CASSYSGEAFF. CDR3 bases: TGTGCCAGCAGTTACTCCGGTGAAGCTTTCTTT.

This chain joins TRBV5-1 and TRBJ1-3; tentative D call: TRBD1 (6 bases). The germline V gene has CDR1 SGHRS and CDR2 YFSETQ. The ends were cut back, 1 base at V and 4 bases at J, with 9 bases in the middle. This CDR3 is 14 amino acids long. The CDR3 nucleotides are TGCGCCAGCAGCTTGACAACAGGGGGAAACACCATATATTTT. It encodes CASSLTTGGNTIYF.

The gene calls are TRBV15 and TRBJ2-2, with D unclear. V dropped 0 bases and J dropped 7 bases, with 6 bases sitting between them. The CDR3 length is 13 residues. Germline V gene lookup returns CDR1 LNHNV and CDR2 YYDKDF (reference sequence). This CDR3 is CATSRDRGGELFF. CDR3 nucleotide sequence: TGTGCCACCAGCAGAGATAGAGGCGGGGAGCTGTTTTTT.

The rearrangement links TRBV2 to TRBJ2-2; 7 nucleotides line up with TRBD1. The CDR3 is 16 residues long. V lost 2 bases and J lost 2; bases outside the gene matches: 5. Germline V gene data show CDR1 as SNHLY and CDR2 as FYNNEI. The CDR3 DNA sequence: TGTGCCAGCAGTGAAAAGGGACAGTTTAACACCGGGGAGCTGTTTTTT. Amino acid sequence: CASSEKGQFNTGELFF.

V usage is TRBV3-1 (or the pseudogene TRBV3-2) and J usage is TRBJ1-4; the match to TRBD1 covers 7 bases. The CDR3 spans 15 residues. CDR1 and CDR2 from the germline V gene are LGHDT and YNNKEL (reference sequence). V gave up 4 bases and J gave up 7 bases; unmatched junction bases: 9. The chain's CDR3 is CASSLRQGAFEKLFF. CDR3 DNA sequence: TGTGCCAGCAGCCTTCGACAGGGCGCTTTTGAAAAACTGTTTTTT.

J is TRBJ1-1 and V is TRBV10-3; TRBD1 agrees at 8 bases. J gave up 1 base and V 3 bases, and 4 bases lay outside the gene matches. This CDR3 region has 15 residues. CDR1 is ENHRY, CDR2 SYGVKD, per germline. This CDR3 is CAISETGQANTEAFF. CDR3 bases: TGTGCCATCAGTGAAACGGGACAGGCGAACACTGAAGCTTTCTTT.

J is TRBJ1-5 and V is TRBV28, with a tentative D call TRBD1 (6 bases). Trimming took off 6 bases at V and 3 bases at J, with 15 bases between the two ends. The CDR3 has 15 amino acids. CDR1 and CDR2 (germline): MDHEN, SYDVKM. CDR3 in amino acids: CASSESGTINQPQHF. DNA for the CDR3: TGTGCCAGCAGCGAATCAGGGACAATCAATCAGCCCCAGCATTTT.

Only one count was recorded for this clone. The chain links TRBV7-2 to TRBJ2-1; perhaps TRBD2 as D (5 bases). Trimming removed 1 base at V and 0 bases at J, with 16 bases between. The germline V gene encodes CDR1 SGHTA and CDR2 FQGNSA. The CDR3 totals 18 residues. The CDR3 reads CASSLVSGLRSSYNEQFF. CDR3 nucleotides: TGTGCCAGCAGCTTAGTAAGCGGCTTAAGAAGCTCCTACAATGAGCAGTTCTTC. Supplemented by reference TRBV7-2 and TRBJ2-1, the full variable domain reads GAGVSQSPSNKVTEKGKDVELRCDPISGHTALYWYRQSLGQGLEFLIYFQGNSAPDKSGLPSDRFSAERTGGSVSTLTIQRTQQEDSAVYLCASSLVSGLRSSYNEQFFGPGTRLTVL.

The V call is TRBV19, the J call TRBJ1-2, with a possible D match to TRBD1 (5 bases). The CDR3 loop spans 14 amino acids. The germline V and J ends were trimmed by 3 bases and 8 bases, with 16 bases remaining between them. The V gene's germline CDR1 is LNHDA and CDR2 SQIVND (reference sequence). CDR3 nucleotide sequence: TGTGCCAGTAGTATTTGGGGCGGAACGCAGGGCTACACCTTC. It translates to CASSIWGGTQGYTF.

V and J are TRBV12-3 or TRBV12-4 and TRBJ1-4; D ambiguous. This CDR3 spans 13 amino acids. The V end was cut by 6 bases, the J end by 8 bases, with 13 bases between. The CDR3 DNA sequence: TGTGCCAGCAGCCCTAGACGGCTCGAAAAACTGTTTTTT. This gives the protein CASSPRRLEKLFF.